Listed below are T cell receptor beta chains from one sample, sequenced in a study of blood T cell repertoires in COVID-19. Profiling relied on immunoSEQ multiplex PCR, and the TCRdb table lists in-frame clones only, not all of them. The sample holds 90,000 to 150,000 clones; approximately 90% are singletons and the top ten take around 30%. The sequencing sample was made of peripheral blood. The origin of the receptors is a man between 65 and 85 years old with active or convalescent COVID-19. CDR3s include the opening cysteine and the closing phenylalanine or tryptophan. D genes are given only for firm matches. Size values are once, few and many counts, or a class for expanded clones, and some rows have none.

clone_size	j_call	d_call	v_call	cdr3_nt	cdr3_aa
-	TRBJ2-3	TRBD2	TRBV13	TGTGCCAGCAGCTTGGAAGCACGACTAGCGGGAGCCCCCGGGACGCAGTATTTT	CASSLEARLAGAPGTQYF
-	TRBJ1-5	-	TRBV6-1	TGTGCCAGCAGTGAATGGAACGAGGCCCAGCATTTT	CASSEWNEAQHF
-	TRBJ2-5	TRBD2	TRBV28	TGTGCCAGCCCGAGCTTCCGCTGGTGGGGAGGGCGAGAAGAGACCCAGTACTTC	CASPSFRWWGGREETQYF
-	TRBJ2-1	-	TRBV5-1	TGCGCCAGCCGCCCCGAGAATTCCGTTAATGAGCAGTTCTTC	CASRPENSVNEQFF
-	TRBJ1-1	-	TRBV6-5	TGTGCCAGCAGGGACAGCATGAACACTGAAGCTTTCTTT	CASRDSMNTEAFF
-	TRBJ1-6	-	TRBV11-3	TGTGCCAGATCTAGCTCCTATAATTCACCCCTCCACTTT	CARSSSYNSPLHF
-	TRBJ2-2	TRBD1	TRBV19	TGTGCCAGCGCCCGGGACAGGGAAAACACCGGGGAGCTGTTTTTT	CASARDRENTGELFF
once	TRBJ2-2	TRBD1	TRBV19	TGTGCCAGTAGTATAGAGCGGACAGGGGTTCAAATGAACACCGGGGAGCTGTTTTTT	CASSIERTGVQMNTGELFF
-	TRBJ1-4	-	TRBV18	TGTGCCAGCTCACCACCCGGGAGGAGTGACGTGGAAAAACTGTTTTTT	CASSPPGRSDVEKLFF
few	TRBJ2-7	TRBD2	TRBV9	TGTGCCAGCAGCGTTGCAGCGGGAGGGCCTCACGAGCAGTACTTC	CASSVAAGGPHEQYF
-	TRBJ2-5	-	TRBV7-9	TGTGCCAGCAGCTCAGGGGAAGAGACCCAGTACTTC	CASSSGEETQYF
-	TRBJ1-2	TRBD1	TRBV7-9	TGTGCCAGCAGCTACTTAGGGGGCGCGATAGTTGATGGCTACACCTTC	CASSYLGGAIVDGYTF
-	TRBJ2-3	TRBD1	TRBV5-6	TGTGCCAGCCGACAGGGCCCCGACACAGATACGCAGTATTTT	CASRQGPDTDTQYF
-	TRBJ2-2	TRBD1	TRBV9	TGTGCCAGCAGCGTGAGCCTGACAGGGGCTGCCGGGGAGCTGTTTTTT	CASSVSLTGAAGELFF
-	TRBJ2-7	-	TRBV9	TGTGCCAGCAGCGTAATGGGAGGCCGCGAGCAGTACTTC	CASSVMGGREQYF
few	TRBJ2-1	TRBD2	TRBV4-2	TGTGCCAGCAGCCAAGTTTTAACTAGCGGGAGAGGAGGCTCCTACAATGAGCAGTTCTTC	CASSQVLTSGRGGSYNEQFF
-	TRBJ1-2	-	TRBV5-1	TGCGCCAGCAGCTTGAGCCTTAACGAGCCTCCTCACTTC	CASSLSLNEPPHF
-	TRBJ1-1	TRBD1	TRBV28	TGTGCCAGCAGTCCACATACAGGGGCTGAAGCTTTCTTT	CASSPHTGAEAFF
-	TRBJ1-2	-	TRBV6-6	TGTGCCAGCAGTAACCCCCCACATGACTATGGCTACACCTTC	CASSNPPHDYGYTF
once	TRBJ2-1	TRBD2	TRBV20-1	TGCAGTGCTAGTCCTCCGGGACTAGCGGGAGGGGGCGAGCAGTTCTTC	CSASPPGLAGGGEQFF
-	TRBJ2-7	-	TRBV3-1/TRBV3-2	TGTGCCAGCAGCCAAGGCTTAACAACACACGAGCAGTACTTC	CASSQGLTTHEQYF
-	TRBJ1-1	TRBD1	TRBV18	TGTGCCAGCTCACCACAACAGGGGGCCGGGCTTTCCGCTGAAGCTTTCTTT	CASSPQQGAGLSAEAFF
-	TRBJ2-2	-	TRBV27	TGTGCCAGCAGTCTCTCTCGGGGCGGGGAGCTGTTTTTT	CASSLSRGGELFF
-	TRBJ1-3	TRBD1	TRBV19	TGTGCCAGTAGTCTGGGGACAGCCGACTCTGGAAACACCATATATTTT	CASSLGTADSGNTIYF
few	TRBJ1-5	-	TRBV18	TGTGCCAGCTCCGCGGGTTCGGGTCAGCCCCAGCATTTT	CASSAGSGQPQHF
-	TRBJ1-1	TRBD1	TRBV28	TGTGCCAGCAGTTTATGGACAGGGGGACTTACTGAAGCTTTCTTT	CASSLWTGGLTEAFF
-	TRBJ2-1	-	TRBV6-6	TGTGCCAGCAGTTACTCGGGGGAGGTAGGGTACAATGAGCAGTTCTTC	CASSYSGEVGYNEQFF
-	TRBJ2-3	-	TRBV6-5	TGTGCCAGCAGTCCGGGACTCAGCACAGATACGCAGTATTTT	CASSPGLSTDTQYF
once	TRBJ2-7	-	TRBV10-1	TGCGCCAGCAGTGACCCCCGACAGGGTGAGGCGGGGGAGCAGTACTTC	CASSDPRQGEAGEQYF
once	TRBJ2-3	TRBD1	TRBV27	TGTGCCAGCAGTTGGACAGGGGGGGTTGGTACAGATACGCAGTATTTT	CASSWTGGVGTDTQYF
once	TRBJ1-4	-	TRBV10-3	TGTGCCATCAGTGATCGGGGGTTTAATGAAAAACTGTTTTTT	CAISDRGFNEKLFF
-	TRBJ1-5	TRBD1	TRBV7-2	TGTGCCAGCAGCTTTCGACAGGGGCAGAGCCAGCCCCAGCATTTT	CASSFRQGQSQPQHF
-	TRBJ1-4	-	TRBV28	TGTGCCAGCCGGACATCCCTGAATAATGAAAAACTGTTTTTT	CASRTSLNNEKLFF
-	TRBJ2-5	TRBD2	TRBV24-1	TGTGCCACCAGTGATCCTCGGGCGGGAGAGGAGACCCAGTACTTC	CATSDPRAGEETQYF
-	TRBJ1-3	-	TRBV12-3/TRBV12-4	TGTGCCAGCACCTGGGGCGGAAACACCATATATTTT	CASTWGGNTIYF
-	TRBJ1-4	TRBD1	TRBV18	TGTGCCAGCTCACCAAACAGGGGAAGGGAAAAACTGTTTTTT	CASSPNRGREKLFF
-	TRBJ2-3	TRBD1	TRBV28	TGTGCCAGCAGGATCGGACAGGGGACAGATACGCAGTATTTT	CASRIGQGTDTQYF
-	TRBJ1-4	-	TRBV13	TGTGCCAGCAGCTTAGAAGGGGGTGCGGATAAAAAACTGTTTTTT	CASSLEGGADKKLFF
-	TRBJ2-3	TRBD2	TRBV9	TGTGCCAGCAGCCCCCGCGCGGGAGAAGAGACAGATACGCAGTATTTT	CASSPRAGEETDTQYF
-	TRBJ2-1	-	TRBV2	TGTGCCAGCAGGGAACTAGCTAACGAGCAGTTCTTC	CASRELANEQFF
-	TRBJ2-1	TRBD1	TRBV18	TGTGCCAGCTCATTAAACCGGGACAGCTACAATGAGCAGTTCTTC	CASSLNRDSYNEQFF
-	TRBJ1-1	-	TRBV27	TGTGCCAGCAGTCCCAAAGCAGGGATCACTGAAGCTTTCTTT	CASSPKAGITEAFF
-	TRBJ2-3	-	TRBV2	TGTGCCAGCAGTGCTGGAGAAGCAGATACGCAGTATTTT	CASSAGEADTQYF
few	TRBJ1-5	TRBD1	TRBV15	TGTGCCACCAGCAGAGGGGGACAGGGTGGTAATCAGCCCCAGCATTTT	CATSRGGQGGNQPQHF
-	TRBJ1-2	-	TRBV24-1	TGTGCCACCTCTACCGGGGGGGGACGTGATGGCTACACCTTC	CATSTGGGRDGYTF
-	TRBJ2-3	TRBD2	TRBV24-1	TGTGCCACCAGTGACCCAGCGGGAGCTGGAGATACGCAGTATTTT	CATSDPAGAGDTQYF
-	TRBJ2-1	-	TRBV6-2/TRBV6-3	TGTGCCAGCAGTTACGGAGGCTCCTACAATGAGCAGTTCTTC	CASSYGGSYNEQFF
-	TRBJ2-5	TRBD2	TRBV19	TGTGCCAGTAGTAGCTCTAGCGGGAGGACCCACCTACAAGAGACCCAGTACTTC	CASSSSSGRTHLQETQYF
-	TRBJ1-4	TRBD1	TRBV2	TGTGCCAGCACCCTCGGGACAGCTACTCGAAAACTGTTTTTT	CASTLGTATRKLFF
once	TRBJ2-3	TRBD2	TRBV4-1	TGCGCCAGCAGCCACGGACTAGCGGTCACAGATACGCAGTATTTT	CASSHGLAVTDTQYF
-	TRBJ2-2	TRBD2	TRBV7-9	TGTGCCAGCAGCTTCCAGCGGGAGGAGGGAACAGGGGAGCTGTTTTTT	CASSFQREEGTGELFF
-	TRBJ1-6	TRBD1	TRBV3-1/TRBV3-2	TGTGCCAGCAGCCAAGAGAGGACAGGCTTGGATTCACCCCTCCACTTT	CASSQERTGLDSPLHF
-	TRBJ2-7	TRBD2	TRBV10-3	TGTGCCATCAGTGGGGAGGGGACCTACGAGCAGTACTTC	CAISGEGTYEQYF
-	TRBJ2-7	-	TRBV6-5	TGTGCCAGCAGTCCACAGGGTAGCAACGAGCAGTACTTC	CASSPQGSNEQYF
-	TRBJ1-1	TRBD1	TRBV10-3	TGTGCCATCAGAGACAGGGGCGACACTGAAGCTTTCTTT	CAIRDRGDTEAFF
-	TRBJ1-2	-	TRBV2	TGTGCCAGCAGCGATAGTCACAGGTCTAGTCTTACTGACTATGGCTACACCTTC	CASSDSHRSSLTDYGYTF
once	TRBJ1-5	TRBD1	TRBV28	TGTGCCAGCAGCTTGGACAGGTCCGATCAGCCCCAGCATTTT	CASSLDRSDQPQHF